The 17 T cell receptor beta chains presented below share a single source sample, sequenced in a study of cytomegalovirus exposure and HLA in healthy donors. Sequencing used immunoSEQ multiplex PCR; TCRdb keeps in-frame clones, though not all of them. The repertoire includes about 110,000 clones, roughly 95% of them detected once, and 0.67% sits in the top ten. Material: PBMCs. These receptors were obtained from a woman in her late teens or twenties in good health and CMV-seronegative.

The genes are TRBV27 and TRBJ1-2; TRBD1 aligns across 8 bases. The CDR3 extends over 16 amino acids. Germline V lookup: CDR1 MNHEY, CDR2 SMNVEV (reference sequence). V was clipped by 5 bases and J by 0 bases; unmatched bases: 8. The CDR3 coding sequence is TGTGCCAGCAGTCGCCGTGGACAGGGAGCTAACTATGGCTACACCTTC. This encodes CASSRRGQGANYGYTF.

This rearrangement joins TRBV2 to TRBJ2-1; D is unresolved. V lost 10 bases and J lost 0, with 13 bases in between. The CDR3 totals 14 residues. CDR1 and CDR2 from the germline V gene are SNHLY and FYNNEI. The CDR3 nucleotides read TGTGCCACCTCACCTACGAGCTCCTACAATGAGCAGTTCTTC. It encodes CATSPTSSYNEQFF.

The rearrangement links TRBV7-9 to TRBJ1-2; D gene ambiguous. The CDR3 consists of 13 residues. V dropped 1 base and J dropped 3 bases, with 6 bases sitting between them. From germline, CDR1 is SEHNR and CDR2 FQNEAQ (reference sequence). In nucleotides, the CDR3 is TGTGCCAGCAGCTTAGGTCCGGACTATGGCTACACCTTC. Translating it yields CASSLGPDYGYTF.

The rearrangement uses TRBV9 and TRBJ1-1, with D possibly matching TRBD1 (5 bases). V was clipped by 0 bases and J by 4 bases, with 16 bases between them. Germline V gene lookup returns CDR1 SGDLS and CDR2 YYNGEE. This CDR3 spans 16 amino acids. The CDR3 nucleotides read TGTGCCAGCAGCGTAGGTTTAATGGGGGGAAGCACTGAAGCTTTCTTT. Its translation: CASSVGLMGGSTEAFF.

The chain links TRBV28 to TRBJ1-5; D may be TRBD1 (6 bases). The CDR3 covers 14 residues. V was pared by 10 bases and J by 4 bases, with 17 bases between. The germline V gene encodes CDR1 MDHEN and CDR2 SYDVKM. CDR3 sequence (DNA): TGTGCCATTACATTTGGGACACAGAATCAGCCCCAGCATTTT. It specifies CAITFGTQNQPQHF. Using reference TRBV28 and TRBJ1-5 for the parts outside the CDR3, the full variable domain is DVKVTQSSRYLVKRTGEKVFLECVQDMDHENMFWYRQDPGLGLRLIYFSYDVKMKEKGDIPEGYSVSREKKERFSLILESASTNQTSMYLCAITFGTQNQPQHFGDGTRLSIL.

This clone was counted once. The V and J genes are TRBV6-1 and TRBJ2-3, with TRBD2 as a possible D gene (5 bases). Trimming left V 3 bases short and J 0 bases short, with 13 bases between. This CDR3 has 16 residues. CDR1 MNHNS and CDR2 SASEGT come from the germline V gene. The CDR3 loop is CASSDGSVMSTDTQYF. In nucleotides, the CDR3 is TGTGCCAGCAGTGATGGTAGCGTTATGAGCACAGATACGCAGTATTTT.

The sample holds one count of this clone. This chain links TRBV29-1 with TRBJ2-1, with 10 bases fitting TRBD2. Germline loops: CDR1 SQVTM, CDR2 ANQGSEA. The CDR3 covers 16 residues. Trimming at V came to 2 bases and at J to 6 bases, leaving 10 bases not matched to a gene. CDR3 residues: CSVELAGTSEGNEQFF. CDR3 DNA: TGCAGCGTTGAATTAGCGGGGACTAGCGAAGGCAATGAGCAGTTCTTC.

The chain links TRBV28 to TRBJ1-2; 10 bases map to TRBD1. CDR3 size: 17 residues. From germline, CDR1 is MDHEN and CDR2 SYDVKM. Trimming at V came to 7 bases and at J to 4 bases, leaving 15 bases not matched to a gene. The CDR3 coding sequence is TGTGCCAGCATCGATGGTGGGGGGGACAGGGGCGGCTATGGCTACACCTTC. This gives the protein CASIDGGGDRGGYGYTF.

The chain links TRBV5-1 to TRBJ2-7; the match to TRBD2 covers 9 bases. In germline, CDR1 is SGHRS, CDR2 YFSETQ. The length of the CDR3 is 15 residues. The ends lost 3 bases at V and 3 bases at J; junction bases unmatched: 7. CDR3 bases: TGCGCCAGCAGCTCAATAGCGGGGGCGATCTACGAGCAGTACTTC. It translates to CASSSIAGAIYEQYF.

V usage is TRBV10-1 and J usage is TRBJ1-2; possibly TRBD1 for D (6 bases). Looked up from germline, CDR1 is WNHNN and CDR2 is SYGVQD (reference sequence). The CDR3 is 16 residues long. The V end lost 4 bases, the J end lost 4 bases, and 19 bases lay between the germline ends. The CDR3 loop reads CASSVPDRNLLYGYTF. DNA for the CDR3: TGCGCCAGCAGTGTCCCTGACAGGAACCTACTCTATGGCTACACCTTC.

The J gene is TRBJ2-3, the V gene TRBV5-5; D might be TRBD1 (5 bases). The germline V gene has CDR1 SGHKS and CDR2 YYEKEE (reference sequence). The CDR3 loop spans 14 amino acids. Trimming cost V 1 base and J 6 bases, with 12 bases left between them. The CDR3 loop is CASSLTQGRDTQYF. The CDR3 region has the DNA TGTGCCAGCAGCTTGACTCAGGGCCGGGATACGCAGTATTTT.

This clone was recorded at least ten times. The chain joins TRBV7-2 to TRBJ2-5; the D is unclear. The CDR3 sequence is 14 residues long. Trimming stripped 2 bases from V and 1 base from J, with 8 bases between. Germline V gene sequence: CDR1 SGHTA, CDR2 FQGNSA. CDR3 coding DNA: TGTGCCAGCAGCTTACTAGGCCCCCAAGAGACCCAGTACTTC. The encoded protein is CASSLLGPQETQYF.

The chain employs TRBV28 and TRBJ1-1; possible D gene TRBD1, 6 bases. The V and J ends lost 5 bases and 5 bases respectively, with 12 bases between them. The CDR3 length is 13 residues. Germline CDR1 MDHEN, CDR2 SYDVKM. The DNA for the CDR3 is TGTGCCAGCAGTCAGGGGTATGGGACTGAAGCTTTCTTT. Amino acid sequence: CASSQGYGTEAFF.

V gene TRBV2 combines with J gene TRBJ1-2; TRBD1 matches at 9 bases. CDR3 length equals 13 residues. With V trimmed by 5 bases and J by 8 bases, 6 bases remained unmatched. The V gene's germline CDR1 is SNHLY and CDR2 FYNNEI. Here the CDR3 reads CASSKSTGGGYTF. The DNA for the CDR3 is TGTGCCAGCAGTAAGTCGACAGGGGGAGGCTACACCTTC.

This chain links TRBV19 with TRBJ2-1; TRBD2 agrees at 9 bases. The CDR3 contains 13 residues. Germline CDR1 reads LNHDA; CDR2 reads SQIVND (reference sequence). V was pared by 3 bases and J by 12 bases, with 6 bases of the junction left unmatched. The CDR3 reads CASSIGGREGQFF. Written as DNA, the CDR3 is TGTGCCAGTAGTATCGGGGGGCGGGAGGGGCAGTTCTTC.

V is TRBV7-2 and J is TRBJ1-6; 8 positions match TRBD1. J was trimmed by 9 bases and V by 5 bases; bases with no gene match: 12. The CDR3 covers 16 residues. CDR1 and CDR2 from the germline V gene are SGHTA and FQGNSA. The CDR3 coding sequence is TGTGCCAGCAGCGCTAACCCGACAGGGGTCACTTCACCCCTCCACTTT. Translation: CASSANPTGVTSPLHF.

This chain uses TRBV7-2 with TRBJ2-5, with 8 bases aligning to TRBD2. CDR1 and CDR2 (germline): SGHTA, FQGNSA. Trimming removed 4 bases from V and 1 base from J; junction bases left unmatched: 8. The CDR3 is 16 amino acids. CDR3 DNA: TGTGCCAGCAGCTCGACCTGGGCGGGGGGCCAAGAGACCCAGTACTTC. It yields the protein CASSSTWAGGQETQYF.